This T cell receptor (beta chain) is drawn from a study of cytomegalovirus exposure and HLA in healthy donors. The CDR3 consists of 17 residues. The junction had 13 bases not matched to a gene; V was cut back by 2 bases and J by 3 bases. Per the germline V gene, CDR1 is GTSNPN and CDR2 is SVGIG (reference sequence). Of note for this clone: The antigen is not known.

The donors were part of the validation cohort of some 120 subjects. That cohort was separate from the first cohort, which comprised under 750 subjects. General observations from the study: In the approximately 120 validation repertoires, a later analysis found that first-cohort TCR clusters tended to co-occur.

Profiled with immunoSEQ multiplex PCR; TCRdb holds only in-frame clones, not every one. The sample has over 150,000 clones; 70% to 90% are singletons. Sequencing was performed on PBMCs. V and J are TRBV30 and TRBJ2-1, with TRBD2 identical over 7 bases. The TCR was taken from a man younger than 35 in good health and CMV-seropositive. CDR3 coding DNA: TGTGCCTGGAGTTTTCCCGGGGCTAGCGGCCTCTACAATGAGCAGTTCTTC. Translation gives CAWSFPGASGLYNEQFF.